This T cell receptor (beta chain) was captured by sequencing in a study of early T cells in non-severe SARS-CoV-2 infection (dated by TCRdb to the early 2020s). For the study in its entirety: Because TCR sequencing relied on bulk RNA taken from unsorted whole blood, pairing of alpha and beta chains was not possible. What the work shows at the level of the full study, not this receptor alone: Matching against VDJdb was skewed toward anti-spike CD8 responses, likely underestimated virus-specific expansions, and missed private and CD4 specificities.

This clonotype was observed many times. Its cognate antigen has yet to be identified. Within one base of it there is no much larger clone, and no base qualities were kept. The protocol used for the library was 5' RACE. The instrument given in TCRdb is NextSeq 500. In the TCR library protocol, unique molecular identifiers were attached to individual cDNA molecules to correct for PCR bias and sequencing error. Sequencing covered both TCR alpha and beta chains, and within each sample the abundances of alpha and beta sequences were tightly co-correlated. As for the authors' bioinformatics: Decombinator V4 was used to annotate TCR sequences for V gene, J gene and CDR3. TCRs were defined as expanded if a significant change between any two time points was detected under a Poisson model with p below 0.0001. TCR abundances were normalised to the total number of TCRs sequenced in each sample and reported as counts per million. MAIT TCRs were defined by TRAV1-2 paired with TRAJ12, TRAJ20 or TRAJ33, and iNKT TCRs by TRAV10 paired with TRAJ18. VDJdb, accessed 1 November 2021, was searched for CMV, EBV and SARS-CoV-2 annotated TCRs, excluding TCRs annotated for multiple antigens. TCRdb handled the public reads itself, with Q25 trimming in fastp and clone calling in MiXCR, and kept productive beta chains. Each CDR3 protein appears once, grouped with its most common genes and DNA. TCRdb's processing, not the study's, gives the V and J calls here. This sample lists some 77,000 distinct CDR3 sequences; about 16% were detected once. Together, the top ten hold approximately 2.9% of the sample.

A case-control design nested within a healthcare worker cohort in London, UK, was used, with weekly nasopharyngeal swab PCR tests and blood sampling performed. Healthcare workers were recruited between 23 and 31 March 2020, during the week of the UK lockdown, and were followed weekly for up to roughly 15 weeks. A distance of 14 bases separates the germline ends of V and J, which lose 2 bases and 0 bases respectively. The CDR3 numbers 17 residues from cysteine through phenylalanine. The DNA shown is the 51-base CDR3, in frame from base 1. The germline V gene (reference sequence) gives CDR1 as MNHNY and CDR2 as SVGAGI.

This receptor was taken from an adult who was a healthcare worker with PCR-confirmed SARS-CoV-2 infection or an uninfected control (not recorded which). The specimen sequenced was whole blood. The chain employs TRBV6-6 and TRBJ1-3; no D gene can be assigned with confidence. This receptor has the CDR3 CASSYEIPNLSGNTIYF. The nucleotide sequence is TGTGCCAGCAGTTACGAAATTCCTAACCTCTCTGGAAACACCATATATTTT.